A selection of T cell receptor beta chains follows, all from one sample in a study of human T cells and chemical hapten exposure. MiXCR, run by TCRdb on the RACE reads, gives a single entry per CDR3 protein. The sample carries fewer than 150,000 distinct CDR3 sequences, about 11% recorded once. The specimen comprised whole blood, sampled in connection with sensitization to the hapten diphenylcyclopropenone (DPC). Receptors were obtained from a woman aged 45-59 years with alopecia areata. Some clones in this sample may be carry-over from other donors' samples. Each CDR3 is given with its conserved first and last residue. The order of the fields is CDR3 DNA, CDR3 protein, V gene, clone size, J gene, D gene. The D gene is left open where the match is weak. For some rows the clone size is stated as once, few or many, or as a class when expanded; others skip it.

TGTGCCAGCAGCTTAGCTCTAAACACCGGGGAGCTGTTTTTT	CASSLALNTGELFF	TRBV11-2	many	TRBJ2-2	-
TGTGCCAGCAGCGTGGAGGGCTCTGGAAACACCATATATTTT	CASSVEGSGNTIYF	TRBV9	many	TRBJ1-3	-
TGTGCCAGCAGCTTATTACTGAGCCCCATGAACACTGAAGCTTTCTTT	CASSLLLSPMNTEAFF	TRBV11-2	-	TRBJ1-1	-
TGTGCCAGTCGACCCCTAGCGGGAGAGGATACCGGGGAGCTGTTTTTT	CASRPLAGEDTGELFF	TRBV28	-	TRBJ2-2	TRBD2
TGTGCCAGCAGCTTCACACTAGTGAATGAGCAGTTCTTC	CASSFTLVNEQFF	TRBV7-2	many	TRBJ2-1	-
TGTGCCAGCAGCTTCTCGAACACTGAAGCTTTCTTT	CASSFSNTEAFF	TRBV11-2	-	TRBJ1-1	-
TGTGCCAGCACTCACTCGGCCCTTTGGGGCTACACCTTC	CASTHSALWGYTF	TRBV14	-	TRBJ1-2	-
TGTGCCAGCAGCCCTCCGGGGCAGGGGGCCAAGGAGACCCAGTACTTC	CASSPPGQGAKETQYF	TRBV12-3/TRBV12-4	many	TRBJ2-5	TRBD1
TGTGCCAGCAGCTTAGGAGCGGGACAACCCTACAATGAGCAGTTCTTC	CASSLGAGQPYNEQFF	TRBV7-2	-	TRBJ2-1	-
TGTGCCAGCAGTCAAGACGGGGGGGCTGATGGCTACACCTTC	CASSQDGGADGYTF	TRBV6-5	many	TRBJ1-2	-
TGCAGTGCCAATGCAGGAGGGGGCAGCCTTCCGAGCATTCAGTACTTC	CSANAGGGSLPSIQYF	TRBV20-1	few	TRBJ2-4	-
TGTGCCAGCAGACTGACTAGCTCCCAGGGGACAGATACGCAGTATTTT	CASRLTSSQGTDTQYF	TRBV7-6	-	TRBJ2-3	-
TGCAGCGTTGCCCGGACAGGGGATACTGAAGCTTTCTTT	CSVARTGDTEAFF	TRBV29-1	many	TRBJ1-1	TRBD1
TGCGCCAGCAGCTCCCCGGACAGGGAGACCCAGTACTTC	CASSSPDRETQYF	TRBV5-1	-	TRBJ2-5	TRBD1
TGTGCCAGCACCGAGGGGACTGGGGCCAACGTCCTGACTTTC	CASTEGTGANVLTF	TRBV7-3	-	TRBJ2-6	-
TGTGCCAGCAGTTACTCCAGGACTTTAGCCGGAAACACCATATATTTT	CASSYSRTLAGNTIYF	TRBV6-5	-	TRBJ1-3	-
TGTGCCACCAGTGTCGGGGATCCAGATACGCAGTATTTT	CATSVGDPDTQYF	TRBV24-1	-	TRBJ2-3	-
TGCGCCAGCAGCTTGGTAAGATCCGGGCGGGCCTCTAGCTCCTACAATGAGCAGTTCTTC	CASSLVRSGRASSSYNEQFF	TRBV5-1	few	TRBJ2-1	-
TGTGCCAGCAGTTTAGTGTCTAGCGGGAGGTACAATGAGCAGTTCTTC	CASSLVSSGRYNEQFF	TRBV28	many	TRBJ2-1	TRBD2
TGTGCCAGCAGCTTAGTTGGGGCCTACAATGAGCAGTTCTTC	CASSLVGAYNEQFF	TRBV13	few	TRBJ2-1	-
TGTGCCAGCAGCCGCCGGGGCCTCCCAAACTTAAACACATCATTAAACAGGCAGCCCCAGCATTTT	CASSRRGLPNLNTSLNRQPQHF	TRBV12-3/TRBV12-4	many	TRBJ1-5	-
TGTGCCTGGGGACCCTCGGGGGCTGAAGCTTTCTTT	CAWGPSGAEAFF	TRBV30	many	TRBJ1-1	-
TGTGCCAGCAGATTGACTAGTTCCTACGAGCAGTACTTC	CASRLTSSYEQYF	TRBV7-9	few	TRBJ2-7	-